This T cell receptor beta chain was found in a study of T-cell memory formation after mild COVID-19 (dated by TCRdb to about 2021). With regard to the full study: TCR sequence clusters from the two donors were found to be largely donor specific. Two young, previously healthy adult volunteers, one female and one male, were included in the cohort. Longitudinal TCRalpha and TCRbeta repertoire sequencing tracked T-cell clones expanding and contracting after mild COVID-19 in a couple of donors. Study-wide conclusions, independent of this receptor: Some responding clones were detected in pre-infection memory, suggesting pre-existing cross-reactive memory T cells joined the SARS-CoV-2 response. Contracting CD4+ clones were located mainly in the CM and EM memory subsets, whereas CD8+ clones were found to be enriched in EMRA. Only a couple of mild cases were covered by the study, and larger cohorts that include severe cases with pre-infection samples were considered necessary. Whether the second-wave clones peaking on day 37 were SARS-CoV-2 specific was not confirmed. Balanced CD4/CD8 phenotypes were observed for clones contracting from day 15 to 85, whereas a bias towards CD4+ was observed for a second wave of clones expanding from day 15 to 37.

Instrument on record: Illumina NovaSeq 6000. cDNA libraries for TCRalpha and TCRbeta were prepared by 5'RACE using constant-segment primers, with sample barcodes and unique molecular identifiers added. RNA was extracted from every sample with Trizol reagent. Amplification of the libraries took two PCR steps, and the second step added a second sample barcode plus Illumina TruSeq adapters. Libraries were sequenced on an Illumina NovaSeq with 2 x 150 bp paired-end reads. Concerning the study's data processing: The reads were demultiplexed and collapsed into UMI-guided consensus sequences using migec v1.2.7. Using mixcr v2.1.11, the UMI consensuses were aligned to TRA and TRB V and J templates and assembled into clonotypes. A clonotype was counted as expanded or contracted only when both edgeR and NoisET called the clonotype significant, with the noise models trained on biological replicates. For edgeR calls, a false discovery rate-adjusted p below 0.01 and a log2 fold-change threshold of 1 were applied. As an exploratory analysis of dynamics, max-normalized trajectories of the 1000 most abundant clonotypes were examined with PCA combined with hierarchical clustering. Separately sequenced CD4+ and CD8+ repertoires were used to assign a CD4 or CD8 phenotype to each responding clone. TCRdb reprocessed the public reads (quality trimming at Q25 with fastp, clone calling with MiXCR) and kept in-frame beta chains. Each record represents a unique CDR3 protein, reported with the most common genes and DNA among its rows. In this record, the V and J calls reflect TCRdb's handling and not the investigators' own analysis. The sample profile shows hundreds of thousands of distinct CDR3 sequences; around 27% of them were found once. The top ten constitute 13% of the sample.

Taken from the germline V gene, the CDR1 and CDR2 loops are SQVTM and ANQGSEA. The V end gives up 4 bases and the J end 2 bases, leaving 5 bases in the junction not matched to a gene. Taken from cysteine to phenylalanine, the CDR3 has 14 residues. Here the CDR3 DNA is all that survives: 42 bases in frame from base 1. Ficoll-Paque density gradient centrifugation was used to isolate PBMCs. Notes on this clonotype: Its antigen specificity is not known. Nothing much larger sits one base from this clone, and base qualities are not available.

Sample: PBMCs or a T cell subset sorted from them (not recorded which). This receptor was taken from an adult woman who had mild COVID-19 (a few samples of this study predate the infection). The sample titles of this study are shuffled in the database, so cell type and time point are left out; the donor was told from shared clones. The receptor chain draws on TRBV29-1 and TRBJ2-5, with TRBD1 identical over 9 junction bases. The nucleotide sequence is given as TGCAGCGTTGCCGGGACAGGGAAACAAGAGACCCAGTACTTC. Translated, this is CSVAGTGKQETQYF.